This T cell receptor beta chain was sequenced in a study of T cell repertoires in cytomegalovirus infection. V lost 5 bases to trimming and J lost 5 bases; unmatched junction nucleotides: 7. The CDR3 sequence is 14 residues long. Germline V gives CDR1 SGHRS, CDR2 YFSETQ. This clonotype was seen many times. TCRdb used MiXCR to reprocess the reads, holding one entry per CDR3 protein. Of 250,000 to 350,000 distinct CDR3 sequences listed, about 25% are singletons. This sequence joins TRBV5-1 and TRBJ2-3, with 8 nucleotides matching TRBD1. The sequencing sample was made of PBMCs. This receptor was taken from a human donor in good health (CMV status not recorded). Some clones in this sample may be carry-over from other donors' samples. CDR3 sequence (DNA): TGCGCCAGCAGTAACTTGGACAGGGAAGATACGCAGTATTTT. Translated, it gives CASSNLDREDTQYF.